What follows is one TCR beta chain and its context. Original processing methods: Estimated nucleated cell counts came from reference gene primer amplification. Repertoires were generated with immunoSEQ multiplex PCR, while TCRdb's copy carries only in-frame clones and drops some. The V and J calls and clone size were taken over from that table, and D and trimming were inferred from the DNA. The sample holds 90,000 to 110,000 clones; around 80% are singletons and the top ten take approximately 15%. The sample originates from a study of blood T cell repertoires in COVID-19. Study overall: Material from acute and convalescent COVID-19 was sourced from the United States, Italy and Spain. Sample material is recorded as cDNA or gDNA derived from T cells, B-cell-depleted T cells, or PBMCs.

CDR3 length: 15 residues. The germline V and J ends were trimmed by 2 bases and 4 bases, with 12 bases remaining between them. CDR1 is LGHDT and CDR2 is YNNKEL in the germline V gene (reference sequence). The sequenced material came from peripheral blood. This TCR was sampled from an elderly woman with acute or convalescent COVID-19. The chain carries TRBV3-1 (or the pseudogene TRBV3-2) and TRBJ2-1; D remains unclear. Here the CDR3 reads CASSQSWQIYNEQFF. For the CDR3, the DNA is TGTGCCAGCAGCCAATCTTGGCAGATATACAATGAGCAGTTCTTC.